Listed here are 15 T cell receptor beta chains from one sample, sequenced in a study of cytomegalovirus exposure and HLA in healthy donors. The PCR was carried out with 60 Vbeta primers and 13 Jbeta primers. TCRdb keeps only in-frame clones here, not all; method: immunoSEQ multiplex PCR. The sample contains about 190,000 clones, 75% to 85% of which appear only once. Sequencing input: PBMCs. The receptors were sampled from a young woman in good health and CMV-seronegative.

This chain joins TRBV28 and TRBJ2-5; D gene uncertain. The CDR3 contains 13 residues. Trimming took off 10 bases at V and 3 bases at J, with 15 bases between the two ends. Germline lookup yields CDR1 MDHEN and CDR2 SYDVKM. The CDR3 sequence is CATRRSVEETQYF. The CDR3 DNA reads TGTGCCACCCGGCGGTCGGTCGAAGAGACCCAGTACTTC. Supplemented by reference TRBV28 and TRBJ2-5, the full variable domain reads DVKVTQSSRYLVKRTGEKVFLECVQDMDHENMFWYRQDPGLGLRLIYFSYDVKMKEKGDIPEGYSVSREKKERFSLILESASTNQTSMYLCATRRSVEETQYFGPGTRLLVL.

This chain connects TRBV7-9 to TRBJ2-1, with 10 bases identical to TRBD2. CDR1 is SEHNR, CDR2 FQNEAQ, per germline (reference sequence). After removal of 4 bases from V and 5 bases from J, the junction contained 2 bases not matched to a gene. The length of the CDR3 is 14 residues. CDR3 sequence: CASSWSGRDNEQFF. The CDR3 DNA sequence: TGTGCCAGCAGCTGGAGCGGGAGGGACAATGAGCAGTTCTTC.

The chain is built from TRBV2 and TRBJ2-5; D possibly corresponds to TRBD2 (6 bases). V was cut by 7 bases and J by 6 bases, with 15 bases left in between. CDR1 and CDR2 from the germline V gene are SNHLY and FYNNEI. The CDR3 loop spans 13 amino acids. CDR3: CASNEWEVQTQYF. CDR3 nucleotide sequence: TGTGCCAGCAATGAGTGGGAGGTCCAGACCCAGTACTTC.

The gene calls are TRBV28 and TRBJ2-7; the match to TRBD2 covers 11 bases. The CDR3 runs to 15 residues. V lost 3 bases to trimming and J lost 4 bases; unmatched junction nucleotides: 5. Germline V lookup: CDR1 MDHEN, CDR2 SYDVKM. The CDR3 loop is CASSFRGLAGYEQYF. The CDR3 region has the DNA TGTGCCAGCAGTTTCCGCGGACTAGCGGGTTACGAGCAGTACTTC.

This rearrangement joins TRBV10-3 to TRBJ2-1; 8 bases are shared with TRBD2. There are 14 residues in the CDR3. V shed 3 bases and J 3 bases; nucleotides not matched to a gene: 1. Germline lookup yields CDR1 ENHRY and CDR2 SYGVKD. CDR3 loop: CAISETSGYNEQFF. CDR3 sequence (DNA): TGTGCCATCAGTGAAACTAGCGGCTACAATGAGCAGTTCTTC.

The gene calls are TRBV28 and TRBJ2-1; unclear D gene. The CDR3 runs to 11 residues. The V end lost 8 bases, the J end lost 4 bases, and 6 bases lay between the germline ends. Per germline, CDR1 MDHEN and CDR2 SYDVKM. This CDR3 is CASRWYNEQFF. In DNA, the CDR3 is TGTGCCAGCCGGTGGTACAATGAGCAGTTCTTC. The whole variable domain, filled in from reference TRBV28 and TRBJ2-1, reads DVKVTQSSRYLVKRTGEKVFLECVQDMDHENMFWYRQDPGLGLRLIYFSYDVKMKEKGDIPEGYSVSREKKERFSLILESASTNQTSMYLCASRWYNEQFFGPGTRLTVL.

This clone was seen once. The chain links TRBV9 to TRBJ2-1; TRBD1 agrees at 9 bases. Germline lookup yields CDR1 SGDLS and CDR2 YYNGEE. CDR3 size: 14 residues. Losses at the gene ends were 6 bases for V and 6 bases for J; bases not matched to a gene: 7. CDR3 DNA sequence: TGTGCCAGCACCAGACAGGGGGGGGGCAATGAGCAGTTCTTC. Protein product: CASTRQGGGNEQFF.

The chain joins TRBV6-5 to TRBJ1-3; TRBD1 is a possible D gene (6 bases). In germline, CDR1 is MNHEY, CDR2 SVGAGI. The CDR3 loop spans 14 amino acids. V lost 5 bases and J lost 4, with 12 bases in between. The CDR3 here is CASSLEGTGNTIYF. The CDR3 DNA is TGTGCCAGCAGTCTTGAGGGGACAGGAAACACCATATATTTT.

J is TRBJ1-2 and V is TRBV27, with 8 bases fitting TRBD1. After removal of 2 bases from V and 4 bases from J, the junction contained 3 bases not matched to a gene. In germline, CDR1 is MNHEY, CDR2 SMNVEV (reference sequence). CDR3 length: 14 amino acids. The CDR3 DNA reads as TGTGCCAGCAGTTTAAACAGGGGGGGCTATGGCTACACCTTC. Its translation is CASSLNRGGYGYTF.

This clone was seen a single time. The chain joins TRBV5-1 to TRBJ2-7; 8 bases agree with TRBD1. V lost 6 bases, J lost 2 bases, and 7 bases stayed unmatched. In germline, CDR1 is SGHRS, CDR2 YFSETQ. The CDR3 runs 14 residues. CDR3 residues: CASMETGATYEQYF. The CDR3, as DNA: TGCGCCAGCATGGAGACAGGGGCCACCTACGAGCAGTACTTC.

CDR3 sequence: CASSPRGRGNYGYTF. The CDR3, as DNA: TGTGCCAGCAGCCCCCGTGGCAGGGGGAACTATGGCTACACCTTC. V gene TRBV13 combines with J gene TRBJ1-2, with 7 bases fitting TRBD1. This CDR3 spans 15 amino acids. With V trimmed by 5 bases and J by 2 bases, 8 bases remained unmatched. Germline V lookup: CDR1 PRHDT, CDR2 FYEKMQ (reference sequence). The entire variable domain, with the rest obtained from reference TRBV13 and TRBJ1-2, is as follows: AAGVIQSPRHLIKEKRETATLKCYPIPRHDTVYWYQQGPGQDPQFLISFYEKMQSDKGSIPDRFSAQQFSDYHSELNMSSLELGDSALYFCASSPRGRGNYGYTFGSGTRLTVV.

The V call is TRBV13, the J call TRBJ2-5; D may be TRBD1 (6 bases). Trimming removed 3 bases at V and 1 base at J, with 9 bases between. The CDR3 length is 14 residues. CDR1 and CDR2 (germline): PRHDT, FYEKMQ (reference sequence). The CDR3 DNA sequence: TGTGCCAGCAGCTTCAGGGGACCCCAAGAGACCCAGTACTTC. Protein: CASSFRGPQETQYF.

The chain joins TRBV5-1 to TRBJ1-1, with 7 bases aligning to TRBD1. The CDR3 contains 14 residues. Germline CDR1 is SGHRS and CDR2 is YFSETQ. The ends lost 4 bases at V and 6 bases at J; junction bases unmatched: 9. Here the CDR3 DNA reads TGCGCCAGCAGCCGCACAGGGGACCCCGCTGAAGCTTTCTTT. Amino acid sequence: CASSRTGDPAEAFF. The full variable domain, its missing parts supplied by reference TRBV5-1 and TRBJ1-1, is KAGVTQTPRYLIKTRGQQVTLSCSPISGHRSVSWYQQTPGQGLQFLFEYFSETQRNKGNFPGRFSGRQFSNSRSEMNVSTLELGDSALYLCASSRTGDPAEAFFGQGTRLTVV.

This chain joins TRBV21-1 and TRBJ2-1; the table's D call TRBD1 went unverified against the DNA. TRBV21-1 has pseudogene status. The CDR3 loop spans 16 amino acids. The CDR3 here is CASIRTELSSYNEQFF. The CDR3 DNA sequence: TGTGCCAGCATCCGGACAGAACTGAGCTCCTACAATGAGCAGTTCTTC.

The J gene is TRBJ1-1, the V gene TRBV5-1; D is unclear. The CDR3 covers 16 residues. Germline CDR1 SGHRS, CDR2 YFSETQ. V was clipped by 4 bases and J by 3 bases, with 19 bases between them. This CDR3 reads CASSVGPGSLDTEAFF. The CDR3 DNA is TGCGCCAGCAGCGTAGGACCGGGGAGCTTGGACACTGAAGCTTTCTTT.